This TCR beta chain stems from a study of OX40 agonist ivuxolimab in advanced cancers. Sequenced by immunoSEQ multiplex PCR; TCRdb stores in-frame clones only, minus some. The profile shows some 80,000 clones, approximately 86% of them singletons. Germline values: CDR1 MNHEY, CDR2 SVGAGI. This CDR3 is 14 amino acids long. Deletions cut 5 bases from V and 6 bases from J, with 17 bases between. The clonotype was recovered from an adult with an advanced solid tumor such as melanoma, head and neck, liver or kidney cancer. This sample comprised CD4+ or CD8+ T cells sorted from blood, obtained in a trial of the OX40 agonist ivuxolimab. The J gene is TRBJ2-7, the V gene TRBV6-5, with D perhaps matching TRBD1 (7 bases). The CDR3 protein is CASSLRQGLTEQYF. The CDR3, as DNA: TGTGCCAGCAGTCTCCGACAGGGACTGACCGAGCAGTACTTC.